The clone carrying this TCR beta chain was picked up a small number of times. Its antigen is currently unknown. Trimming pared 2 bases from V and 7 bases from J, leaving 9 bases between. The length of the CDR3 is 13 residues. CDR1 and CDR2 (germline): MDHEN, SYDVKM. Individual cDNA molecules carried attached unique molecular identifiers. TCRdb reanalysed the 5' RACE reads using MiXCR and keeps one entry per CDR3 protein. The repertoire consists of about 110,000 distinct CDR3 sequences, with 10% to 15% occurring once and the leading ten covering around 3.7%. This sample is drawn from a study of early T cells in non-severe SARS-CoV-2 infection. Study-level findings and limits: VDJdb-based matching was biased toward anti-spike CD8 responses and missed private and CD4 specificities.

This sequence was found in an adult who was a healthcare worker with PCR-confirmed SARS-CoV-2 infection or an uninfected control (not recorded which). The chain employs TRBV28 and TRBJ1-5; maybe TRBD1 (6 bases). The source was whole blood, collected at baseline. The CDR3 sequence: CASSLGRGQPQHF. The CDR3 bases are TGTGCCAGCAGTTTAGGCAGGGGACAGCCCCAGCATTTT.